This TCR beta chain was recorded in a study of blood T cell repertoires in COVID-19. The CDR3 has 14 residues. Trimming took 1 base from V and 7 from J; bases not matched to a gene: 7. Germline CDR1 is GTSNPN and CDR2 is SVGIG (reference sequence). TCRdb's copy holds only in-frame clones and misses some; the assay was immunoSEQ multiplex PCR. Of about 64,000 clones in the sample, around nine tenths were seen once. Material for sequencing was peripheral blood. This TCR was recovered from a man between 65 and 85 years old with acute or convalescent COVID-19. This rearrangement joins TRBV30 to TRBJ2-7; 10 bases line up with TRBD1. CDR3 nucleotides: TGTGCCTGGAGTGGACAGGGGGCTGTGTGGGAGCAGTACTTC. Protein product: CAWSGQGAVWEQYF.